This T cell receptor beta chain was sequenced for a study of T cells in Graves' hyperthyroidism and ophthalmopathy. What was amplified from RNA transcripts were TCR beta CDR3 regions. The HTBI primer set was used in a first-round RT-PCR of the TCR CDR3. TCRdb called the multiplex PCR reads again in MiXCR, with one record for every CDR3 protein. This sample has 600,000 or so distinct CDR3 sequences; around 15% occur once, and the top ten carry around 4%. CDR3 length: 15 amino acids. V was clipped by 7 bases and J by 0 bases, with 16 bases between them. Germline CDR1 and CDR2: DFQATT and SNEGSKA (reference sequence).

Sequences were obtained from blood. This sequence originates from a woman aged 30 to 39 with Graves' hyperthyroidism. The chain uses TRBV20-1 and TRBJ1-5; D is perhaps TRBD1 (5 bases). The chain's CDR3 is CSVSGGPYSNQPQHF. CDR3 bases: TGCAGTGTCAGCGGGGGACCTTATAGCAATCAGCCCCAGCATTTT.